This TCR beta chain was recovered during a study of T cells in Graves' hyperthyroidism and ophthalmopathy. RNA transcripts were the template for amplifying TCR beta CDR3 regions. Researchers ran a first-round RT-PCR on the TCR CDR3 using the HTBI primer set. TCRdb fed the multiplex PCR reads into MiXCR, producing one record per CDR3 protein. The sample includes 550,000 to 600,000 distinct CDR3 sequences, 12% to 15% seen only once; the top ten take around 7%. There are many counts of this clonotype. CDR1 is SGHAT, CDR2 FQDESV, per germline (reference sequence). Trimming took 2 bases from V and 4 from J, leaving 14 bases between them. This CDR3 has 16 residues. Thyroid ultrasound, orbital computed tomography, clinical symptoms, and serum thyroxine and TRAb underpinned diagnoses. Source material for PBMCs was around 10 ml fresh peripheral blood.

The chain employs TRBV11-1 and TRBJ2-2; no reliable D call. Sequenced sample: blood. The sequence was collected from a young woman with Graves' ophthalmopathy. The CDR3 coding sequence is TGTGCCAGCAGCTTACCAACCCAACACCCCACCGGGGAGCTGTTTTTT. Translated: CASSLPTQHPTGELFF. The full variable domain, its missing parts supplied by reference TRBV11-1 and TRBJ2-2, is EAEVAQSPRYKITEKSQAVAFWCDPISGHATLYWYRQILGQGPELLVQFQDESVVDDSQLPKDRFSAERLKGVDSTLKIQPAELGDSAMYLCASSLPTQHPTGELFFGEGSRLTVL.